The 18 T cell receptor beta chains reported below all come from one sample, sequenced in a study of T-cell reconstitution after alpha-beta-depleted transplantation in children. TCRbeta library construction was performed incorporating unique molecular identifiers. TCRdb re-called the PCR reads with MiXCR, one entry per CDR3 protein. Here the sample spans roughly 30,000 distinct CDR3 sequences, roughly 6.7% being singletons. The antigens for these receptors are not known. Study-wide results and limits: The study reportedly traced alpha-beta T cells about two months after transplant to several hundred expanded graft clones.

Sequences were derived from peripheral blood, sampled 60 days after TCRalphabeta/CD19-depleted stem cell transplant. Receptor source: a child younger than two who had a stem cell transplant for acute myeloid leukemia, so the T cells may come from the graft donor.

This clonotype occurred many times. V usage is TRBV11-2 and J usage is TRBJ1-3, with 7 bases lining up with TRBD1. J gave up 7 bases and V 5 bases, and 5 bases lay outside the gene matches. Germline-derived CDR1 and CDR2 are SGHAT and FQNNGV. This CDR3 region has 13 residues. The CDR3 DNA reads as TGTGCCAGCAGCGCGACAGGGAGGAACACCATATATTTT. This translates into CASSATGRNTIYF.

At least ten counts were recorded for this clonotype. This sequence joins TRBV12-3 or TRBV12-4 and TRBJ1-5; TRBD1 is a possible D gene (6 bases). The CDR3 consists of 15 residues. Trimming took 7 bases from V and 3 from J, leaving 16 bases between them. In DNA, the CDR3 is TGTGCCAGCACCCGGGGGGGGGCACACAATCAGCCCCAGCATTTT. The encoded protein is CASTRGGAHNQPQHF.

This clonotype was detected ten times or more. The chain links TRBV9 to TRBJ1-1, with D uncertain. Trimming removed 5 bases at V and 0 bases at J, with 11 bases between. CDR3 length equals 14 residues. CDR1 and CDR2 (germline): SGDLS, YYNGEE. The CDR3 DNA reads TGTGCCAGCAGTTCAGTGGGGATGAACACTGAAGCTTTCTTT. Its translation is CASSSVGMNTEAFF.

The CDR3 loop reads CASSILGSGTDTQYF. The CDR3 DNA reads as TGTGCCAGTAGTATTTTAGGGTCGGGCACAGATACGCAGTATTTT. V usage is TRBV19 and J usage is TRBJ2-3; D is unclear. V dropped 3 bases and J dropped 1 base, with 11 bases sitting between them. Germline loops: CDR1 LNHDA, CDR2 SQIVND (reference sequence). This CDR3 has 15 residues.

Many counts were recorded for this clonotype. The J gene is TRBJ2-5, the V gene TRBV15; 10 bases fit TRBD2. The trim removed 0 bases at V and 4 bases at J, leaving 11 bases unmatched. From germline, CDR1 is LNHNV and CDR2 YYDKDF (reference sequence). This CDR3 has 18 amino acids. For the CDR3, the DNA is TGTGCCACCAGCAGAGATAAAAGCGGGAGGGCCGATCGAGAGACCCAGTACTTC. Protein sequence: CATSRDKSGRADRETQYF.

At least ten counts were recorded for this clonotype. The chain combines TRBV29-1 with TRBJ1-1, with no clear D. With 1 base removed from V and 2 bases from J, the gap between germline ends came to 2 bases. The V gene's germline CDR1 is SQVTM and CDR2 ANQGSEA. CDR3 length equals 11 residues. The CDR3: CSVEANTEAFF. As DNA, the CDR3 is TGCAGCGTTGAAGCCAACACTGAAGCTTTCTTT.

At least ten counts were recorded for this clonotype. The junction differs from germline at one of its ends, possibly a read error. The chain has TRBV5-1 and TRBJ1-6; 7 bases match TRBD1. The CDR3 covers 15 residues. Per germline, CDR1 SGHRS and CDR2 YFSETQ. The CDR3 DNA sequence: TGCGCCAGCAGCGGACAGGCCGATAAGAATTCCCCCCTCCACTTT. Residues: CASSGQADKNSPLHF.

This clonotype has a count of ten or more. The chain is built from TRBV19 and TRBJ2-6, with D uncertain. The CDR3 has 15 amino acids. Trimming pared 1 base from V and 2 bases from J, leaving 6 bases between. The germline CDR1 and CDR2 sequences are LNHDA and SQIVND (reference sequence). CDR3 DNA sequence: TGTGCCAGTAGTATAGGCCAGGCTGGGGCCAACGTCCTGACTTTC. Its protein is CASSIGQAGANVLTF.

At least ten counts were recorded for this clonotype. The chain has TRBV11-2 and TRBJ2-5, with D perhaps TRBD1 (6 bases). Germline CDR1 and CDR2: SGHAT and FQNNGV. The CDR3 totals 15 residues. V was trimmed by 5 bases and J by 2 bases, leaving 15 bases between them. Written as DNA, the CDR3 is TGTGCCAGCAGCCCAGGGGCTGGAGTTCAAGAGACCCAGTACTTC. Protein sequence: CASSPGAGVQETQYF.

The chain links TRBV11-2 to TRBJ2-3; 7 bases fit TRBD2. CDR1 is SGHAT, CDR2 FQNNGV, per germline. The junction had 11 bases not matched to a gene; V was cut back by 6 bases and J by 8 bases. The CDR3 loop spans 14 amino acids. The DNA of the CDR3 is TGTGCCAGCAGACCCGGCGGGGGAAGTACTACGCAGTATTTT. It yields the protein CASRPGGGSTTQYF.

This clonotype was counted ten times or more. This chain joins TRBV5-1 and TRBJ2-3, with unresolved D. Germline CDR1 SGHRS, CDR2 YFSETQ. The CDR3 contains 14 residues. Trimming shortened V by 0 bases and J by 2 bases, and 7 bases separated the two germline ends. This CDR3 reads CASSLAVLTDTQYF. CDR3 sequence (DNA): TGCGCCAGCAGCTTGGCCGTTCTCACAGATACGCAGTATTTT. Full variable domain (remainder filled in from reference TRBV5-1 and TRBJ2-3): KAGVTQTPRYLIKTRGQQVTLSCSPISGHRSVSWYQQTPGQGLQFLFEYFSETQRNKGNFPGRFSGRQFSNSRSEMNVSTLELGDSALYLCASSLAVLTDTQYFGPGTRLTVL.

This clonotype has at least ten counts. The chain employs TRBV9 and TRBJ1-3; TRBD1 matches at 7 bases. V was pared by 0 bases and J by 0 bases, with 6 bases of the junction left unmatched. CDR3 length equals 17 residues. The germline V gene has CDR1 SGDLS and CDR2 YYNGEE. The CDR3 DNA reads TGTGCCAGCAGCGTAGGTGGACAGGCAAACTCTGGAAACACCATATATTTT. Its protein product is CASSVGGQANSGNTIYF. Full variable domain (outside the CDR3, taken from reference TRBV9 and TRBJ1-3): DSGVTQTPKHLITATGQRVTLRCSPRSGDLSVYWYQQSLDQGLQFLIQYYNGEERAKGNILERFSAQQFPDLHSELNLSSLELGDSALYFCASSVGGQANSGNTIYFGEGSWLTVV.

This clonotype was observed many times. The chain couples TRBV5-6 to TRBJ2-1; D unclear. The germline CDR1 and CDR2 sequences are SGHDT and YYEEEE. V lost 0 bases and J 6 bases, leaving 13 bases between the germline ends. The CDR3 extends over 15 amino acids. CDR3: CASSLVASVLNEQFF. CDR3 in DNA: TGTGCCAGCAGCTTGGTAGCTAGTGTTCTCAATGAGCAGTTCTTC.

This clonotype came up many times. V is TRBV12-3 or TRBV12-4 and J is TRBJ2-7; D is perhaps TRBD1 (7 bases). Trimming left V 5 bases short and J 1 base short, with 9 bases between. The CDR3 is 13 residues long. The CDR3 here is CASSAGQSYEQYF. The CDR3, as DNA: TGTGCCAGCAGTGCGGGACAGTCCTACGAGCAGTACTTC.

This clonotype was seen repeatedly, ten times or more. The rearrangement links TRBV7-2 to TRBJ2-7; D might be TRBD2 (5 bases). The CDR3 runs 13 residues. V was cut by 7 bases and J by 2 bases, with 12 bases left in between. The germline gives CDR1 SGHTA, CDR2 FQGNSA. CDR3 in amino acids: CASTKDFPYEQYF. The CDR3 DNA is TGTGCCAGCACAAAGGACTTTCCCTACGAGCAGTACTTC.

This clonotype appeared many times. The genes are TRBV3-1 and TRBJ2-7; D is undetermined. Germline V CDR1 and CDR2: LGHDT, YNNKEL (reference sequence). The length of the CDR3 is 16 residues. Trimming removed 1 base from V and 2 bases from J, with 15 bases in between. CDR3: CASSQAWTPKAYEQYF. DNA of the CDR3: TGTGCCAGCAGCCAAGCCTGGACCCCGAAGGCCTACGAGCAGTACTTC.

This clonotype was recorded many times. J is TRBJ1-2 and V is TRBV7-9; D might be TRBD1 (5 bases). Germline V CDR1 and CDR2: SEHNR, FQNEAQ (reference sequence). The length of the CDR3 is 15 residues. V gave up 7 bases and J gave up 4 bases, with 19 bases separating them. The CDR3: CASTVTGRNVYGYTF. CDR3 in DNA: TGTGCCAGCACTGTCACGGGACGGAATGTCTATGGCTACACCTTC.

This clonotype appeared many times. This chain connects TRBV6-1 to TRBJ2-5; D is perhaps TRBD1 (5 bases). V lost 5 bases, J lost 1 base, and 14 bases lay in between. Germline lookup yields CDR1 MNHNS and CDR2 SASEGT. The CDR3 consists of 15 residues. CDR3 loop: CASSPYGQIQETQYF. The DNA of the CDR3 is TGTGCCAGCAGTCCATACGGACAAATCCAAGAGACCCAGTACTTC.